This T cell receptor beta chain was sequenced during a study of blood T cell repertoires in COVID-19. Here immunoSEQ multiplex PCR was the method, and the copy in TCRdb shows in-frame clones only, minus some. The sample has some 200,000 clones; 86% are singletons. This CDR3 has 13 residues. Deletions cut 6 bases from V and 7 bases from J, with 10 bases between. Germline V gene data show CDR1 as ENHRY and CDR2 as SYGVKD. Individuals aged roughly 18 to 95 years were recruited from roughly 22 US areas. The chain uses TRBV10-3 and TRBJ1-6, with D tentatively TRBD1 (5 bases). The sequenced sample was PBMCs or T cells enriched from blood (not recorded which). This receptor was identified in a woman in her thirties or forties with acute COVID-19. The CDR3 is CAISGRGNSPLHF. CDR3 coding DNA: TGTGCCATCAGCGGACGGGGGAATTCACCCCTCCACTTT.